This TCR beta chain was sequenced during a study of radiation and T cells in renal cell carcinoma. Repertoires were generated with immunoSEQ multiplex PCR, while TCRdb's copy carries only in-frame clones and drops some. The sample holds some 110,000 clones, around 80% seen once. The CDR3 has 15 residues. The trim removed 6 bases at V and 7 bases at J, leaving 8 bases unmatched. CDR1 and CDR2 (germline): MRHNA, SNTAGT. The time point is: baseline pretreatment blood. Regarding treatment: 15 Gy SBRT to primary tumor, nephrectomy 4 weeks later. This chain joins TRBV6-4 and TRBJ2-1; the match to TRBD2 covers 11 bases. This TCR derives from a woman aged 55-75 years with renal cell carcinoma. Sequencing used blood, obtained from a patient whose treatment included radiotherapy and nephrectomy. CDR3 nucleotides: TGTGCCAGCAGATCGACTAGCGGGGAGGATAATGAGCAGTTCTTC. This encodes CASRSTSGEDNEQFF.